This entry lists 9 T cell receptor beta chains sequenced from one sample in a study of CD8 T cells in Susac syndrome. Reverse transcription of about 0.5 to 1 ug RNA used random hexamers. TCRdb processed the immunoSEQ multiplex PCR reads anew with MiXCR; each CDR3 protein has one entry. The data show about 210,000 distinct CDR3 sequences, roughly 93% seen once. Specimen: CD4+ T cells from PBMCs. Receptors were obtained from a human donor with Susac syndrome.

The J gene is TRBJ1-4, the V gene TRBV5-1; TRBD1 matches 12 bases. CDR3 length: 14 residues. Looked up from germline, CDR1 is SGHRS and CDR2 is YFSETQ. V gave up 3 bases and J gave up 8 bases; unmatched junction bases: 2. As DNA, the CDR3 is TGCGCCAGCAGCTGGGGGACAGGGGGCGAAAAACTGTTTTTT. Encoded protein: CASSWGTGGEKLFF.

This clonotype was found once. The chain recombines TRBV3-1 with TRBJ1-5; D gene uncertain. Germline assignment: CDR1 LGHDT and CDR2 YNNKEL (reference sequence). The CDR3 is 15 residues long. V dropped 0 bases and J dropped 3 bases, with 9 bases sitting between them. CDR3 sequence reads: CASSQDGEHNQPQHF. Written as DNA, the CDR3 is TGTGCCAGCAGCCAAGATGGGGAGCACAATCAGCCCCAGCATTTT.

The rearrangement uses TRBV29-1 and TRBJ2-4; possible D gene TRBD1, 6 bases. Trimming stripped 7 bases from V and 8 bases from J, with 18 bases between. Germline values: CDR1 SQVTM, CDR2 ANQGSEA. The CDR3 length is 13 residues. The CDR3 DNA sequence: TGCAGCGCCCTGACCTCCGAGGGGGACATTCAGTACTTC. Its protein product is CSALTSEGDIQYF. Full variable domain (outside the CDR3, taken from reference TRBV29-1 and TRBJ2-4): SAVISQKPSRDICQRGTSLTIQCQVDSQVTMMFWYRQQPGQSLTLIATANQGSEATYESGFVIDKFPISRPNLTFSTLTVSNMSPEDSSIYLCSALTSEGDIQYFGAGTRLSVL.

The chain links TRBV29-1 to TRBJ1-1; TRBD1 matches 9 bases. In germline, CDR1 is SQVTM, CDR2 ANQGSEA. This CDR3 has 12 residues. J lost 13 bases, V lost 4 bases, and 10 bases had no gene match. This CDR3 is CSVAGTGFGVFF. In DNA form, the CDR3 reads TGCAGCGTTGCCGGGACAGGGTTCGGGGTTTTCTTT.

DNA of the CDR3: TGCAGCGTGGGGACAGGGGGCGAGCAGTACTTC. Translating gives CSVGTGGEQYF. The chain combines TRBV29-1 with TRBJ2-7, with 11 bases that match TRBD1. Germline values: CDR1 SQVTM, CDR2 ANQGSEA. J was trimmed by 6 bases and V by 6 bases; bases with no gene match: 1. The CDR3 has 11 residues.

The chain uses TRBV5-6 and TRBJ1-3; TRBD1 aligns across 8 bases. V lost 4 bases to trimming and J lost 7 bases; unmatched junction nucleotides: 7. The CDR3 totals 14 residues. CDR1 and CDR2 from the germline V gene are SGHDT and YYEEEE. Written as DNA, the CDR3 is TGTGCCAGCAGCCAAAGGACAGGGAAGAACACCATATATTTT. Residues: CASSQRTGKNTIYF.

The gene calls are TRBV3-1 and TRBJ1-1, with a tentative D call TRBD1 (6 bases). The V end lost 0 bases, the J end lost 11 bases, and 16 bases lay between the germline ends. The CDR3 contains 14 residues. Germline CDR1 and CDR2: LGHDT and YNNKEL (reference sequence). This CDR3 reads CASSQDGQPGVAFF. The CDR3 coding sequence is TGTGCCAGCAGCCAAGATGGACAACCAGGGGTTGCTTTCTTT.

The CDR3: CSAANPGQGDMNTEAFF. In nucleotides, the CDR3 is TGCAGTGCCGCGAACCCGGGACAGGGAGACATGAACACTGAAGCTTTCTTT. The chain has TRBV20-1 and TRBJ1-1, with 9 positions matching TRBD1. The germline V gene has CDR1 DFQATT and CDR2 SNEGSKA (reference sequence). CDR3 length: 17 amino acids. V lost 6 bases and J lost 0; bases outside the gene matches: 14.

The V call is TRBV6-1, the J call TRBJ2-7; D uncertain. Germline V lookup: CDR1 MNHNS, CDR2 SASEGT. The CDR3 spans 14 residues. V gave up 3 bases and J gave up 5 bases, with 14 bases separating them. In DNA, the CDR3 is TGTGCCAGCAGTGATGGGTCTAGATCCCACGAGCAGTACTTC. Translating it yields CASSDGSRSHEQYF.